A selection of T cell receptor beta chains follows, all from one sample in a study of human T cells and chemical hapten exposure. TCRdb recomputed calls from the RACE reads with MiXCR, one row per CDR3 protein. Here the sample spans roughly 40,000 distinct CDR3 sequences, about 10% being singletons. The specimen was whole blood, collected in connection with sensitization to the hapten diphenylcyclopropenone (DPC). The receptors stem from a man aged 25-40 years with alopecia areata. Some clones in this sample may be carry-over from other donors' samples. The CDR3 runs from the conserved cysteine through the conserved F or W. The D gene is left open where the match is weak. A clone size is listed for some rows: how often the clone was seen (once, few, many), or a class if it is expanded.

size,V,J,D,CDR3,DNA
many,TRBV27,TRBJ2-2,-,CASSLLGPYGELFF,TGTGCCAGCAGTTTATTAGGTCCGTACGGGGAGCTGTTTTTT
few,TRBV2,TRBJ2-1,TRBD2,CASSERASGSFSYNEQFF,TGTGCCAGCAGTGAAAGGGCTAGCGGGAGTTTCTCCTACAATGAGCAGTTCTTC
many,TRBV3-1,TRBJ2-5,-,CASSQDRGRTQYF,TGTGCCAGCAGCCAAGACCGCGGGCGGACCCAGTACTTC
few,TRBV20-1,TRBJ2-5,-,CSAWQGSGPETQYF,TGCAGTGCTTGGCAGGGGAGTGGGCCAGAGACCCAGTACTTC
many,TRBV27,TRBJ1-4,TRBD1,CASRAQGATNEKLFF,TGTGCCAGCAGGGCCCAGGGGGCAACTAATGAAAAACTGTTTTTT
few,TRBV5-4,TRBJ2-7,TRBD1,CASSTGQVFYEQYF,TGTGCCAGCAGCACGGGACAGGTCTTCTACGAGCAGTACTTC
many,TRBV18,TRBJ2-6,-,CASSPPTQGSSGANVLTF,TGTGCCAGCTCACCACCGACGCAGGGCTCTTCTGGGGCCAACGTCCTGACTTTC
-,TRBV20-1,TRBJ2-3,-,CSAPLADTQYF,TGCAGTGCCCCGCTTGCCGATACGCAGTATTTT
many,TRBV11-2,TRBJ1-2,-,CASSLGTDNYGYTF,TGTGCCAGCAGCTTAGGAACAGATAACTATGGCTACACCTTC
many,TRBV29-1,TRBJ1-4,-,CSVGRQGSEKLFF,TGCAGCGTTGGACGGCAGGGAAGCGAAAAACTGTTTTTT
-,TRBV7-2,TRBJ2-5,-,CASSLVGRQSVAQYF,TGTGCCAGCAGCTTAGTTGGAAGACAGTCCGTGGCCCAGTACTTC
many,TRBV12-3/TRBV12-4,TRBJ1-5,TRBD1,CASRSGTGYRGNQPQHF,TGTGCCAGCAGGTCCGGGACAGGGTATAGGGGCAATCAGCCCCAGCATTTT
many,TRBV20-1,TRBJ1-5,-,CSVGTHYQPQHF,TGCAGTGTGGGGACACACTATCAGCCCCAGCATTTT
-,TRBV20-1,TRBJ2-2,TRBD1,CSARTGWDTGELFF,TGCAGTGCCCGGACAGGGTGGGACACCGGGGAGCTGTTTTTT
many,TRBV7-7,TRBJ2-1,-,CASSLGFAAIYNEQFF,TGTGCCAGCAGCTTAGGGTTTGCGGCGATCTACAATGAGCAGTTCTTC
-,TRBV7-9,TRBJ2-3,-,CASSHLTEDTQYF,TGTGCCAGCAGCCATCTAACGGAAGATACGCAGTATTTT